This entry lists 8 T cell receptor beta chains sequenced from one sample in a study of shared clonotypes between healthy human individuals. Generated by immunoSEQ multiplex PCR, the TCRdb table keeps only in-frame clones and is missing some. The top ten hold 0.11% of the sample, which has approximately 590,000 clones, around 95% seen once. CD45RO-negative cells were positively selected for CCR7, leaving out terminally differentiated effector memory CD45RA+ cells. The sequenced material came from naive CD8+ T cells sorted from blood. Receptors were obtained from a woman aged 30 to 39 in good health.

This clone was seen a few times. V usage is TRBV5-1 and J usage is TRBJ1-1; D unclear. CDR1 is SGHRS and CDR2 is YFSETQ in the germline V gene. CDR3 length equals 13 residues. Trimming left V 4 bases short and J 6 bases short, with 13 bases between. CDR3 protein: CASSPTIRPEAFF. As DNA, the CDR3 is TGCGCCAGCAGCCCAACTATACGACCTGAAGCTTTCTTT.

The V and J genes are TRBV27 and TRBJ2-7, with D maybe TRBD1 (7 bases). With 3 bases removed from V and 2 bases from J, the gap between germline ends came to 11 bases. Germline lookup yields CDR1 MNHEY and CDR2 SMNVEV (reference sequence). The CDR3 has 14 amino acids. In DNA, the CDR3 is TGTGCCAGCAGTTTTCAGGGGGGAGCCTACGAGCAGTACTTC. Residues: CASSFQGGAYEQYF.

This chain uses TRBV7-9 with TRBJ2-7; D perhaps matches TRBD1 (5 bases). This CDR3 is 14 amino acids long. V was trimmed by 3 bases and J by 3 bases, leaving 12 bases between them. The germline V gene encodes CDR1 SEHNR and CDR2 FQNEAQ (reference sequence). CDR3 amino acids: CASSLGREVYEQYF. The CDR3 nucleotides read TGTGCCAGCAGCTTGGGCAGGGAAGTCTACGAGCAGTACTTC. The whole variable domain, filled in from reference TRBV7-9 and TRBJ2-7, reads DTGVSQNPRHKITKRGQNVTFRCDPISEHNRLYWYRQTLGQGPEFLTYFQNEAQLEKSRLLSDRFSAERPKGSFSTLEIQRTEQGDSAMYLCASSLGREVYEQYFGPGTRLTVT.

Comment on this clone: The same CDR3 also results from other DNA sequences found in this sample. V is TRBV27 and J is TRBJ2-7; D is possibly TRBD1 (5 bases). Germline CDR1 MNHEY, CDR2 SMNVEV (reference sequence). This CDR3 spans 13 amino acids. V dropped 2 bases and J dropped 1 base, with 6 bases sitting between them. The CDR3 here is CASSLQGSYEQYF. The DNA for the CDR3 is TGTGCCAGCAGTTTACAGGGTTCCTACGAGCAGTACTTC.

CDR3: CASSLETSGGAATDTQYF. The CDR3 DNA is TGTGCCAGCAGCTTAGAAACTAGCGGGGGAGCTGCCACAGATACGCAGTATTTT. The V gene is TRBV11-2, the J gene TRBJ2-3; TRBD2 matches at 11 bases. V gave up 0 bases and J gave up 2 bases; unmatched junction bases: 7. Germline V gene sequence: CDR1 SGHAT, CDR2 FQNNGV. The CDR3 runs 18 residues.

The chain employs TRBV7-8 and TRBJ2-5; TRBD2 matches 7 bases. Matching the DNA end better, TRBJ2-7 makes the J call doubtful. This CDR3 spans 12 amino acids. Per the germline V gene, CDR1 is SGHVS and CDR2 is FQNEAQ. CDR3 nucleotide sequence: TGTGCCAGCAGCTTGGGGGAGGGCGAGCAGTACTTC. Translating it yields CASSLGEGEQYF.

In nucleotides, the CDR3 is TGTGCCAGCGGGGCGGCGAGTTTAACTAATGAAAAACTGTTTTTT. Protein product: CASGAASLTNEKLFF. The chain recombines TRBV27 with TRBJ1-4, with D perhaps TRBD1 (5 bases). This CDR3 comprises 15 residues. Germline values: CDR1 MNHEY, CDR2 SMNVEV (reference sequence). The V and J ends lost 8 bases and 1 base respectively, with 14 bases between them.

The chain has TRBV6-6 and TRBJ1-4, with a weak D call TRBD1 (5 bases). Germline V gives CDR1 MNHNY, CDR2 SVGAGI (reference sequence). This CDR3 contains 14 residues. V was pared by 2 bases and J by 7 bases, with 11 bases between. The CDR3 DNA is TGTGCCAGCAGTTACCAGGGTACGGGTGAAAAACTGTTTTTT. Amino acid sequence: CASSYQGTGEKLFF.